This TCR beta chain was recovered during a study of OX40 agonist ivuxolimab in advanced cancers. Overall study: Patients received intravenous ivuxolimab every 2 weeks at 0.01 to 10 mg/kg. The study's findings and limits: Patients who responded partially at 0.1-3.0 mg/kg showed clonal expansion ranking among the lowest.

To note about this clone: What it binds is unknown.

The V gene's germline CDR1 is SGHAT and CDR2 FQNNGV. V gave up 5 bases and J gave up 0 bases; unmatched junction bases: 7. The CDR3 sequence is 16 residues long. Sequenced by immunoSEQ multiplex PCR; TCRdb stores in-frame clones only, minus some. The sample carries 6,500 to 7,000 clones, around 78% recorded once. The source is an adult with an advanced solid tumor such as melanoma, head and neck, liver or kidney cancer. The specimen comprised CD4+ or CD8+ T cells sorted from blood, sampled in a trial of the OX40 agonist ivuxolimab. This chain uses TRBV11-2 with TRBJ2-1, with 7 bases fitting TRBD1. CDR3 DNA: TGTGCCAGCAGCCAACCGGGACAGATCTCCTACAATGAGCAGTTCTTC. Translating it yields CASSQPGQISYNEQFF.